Listed below are T cell receptor beta chains from one sample, sequenced in a study of CD8+CD57+ T cells in acquired aplastic anemia. TCRdb reanalysed the reads using MiXCR and keeps one entry per CDR3 protein. This table has 200,000 to 250,000 distinct CDR3 sequences, 47% appearing once. The source material was sorted CD4+, CD8+, or CD8+CD57+ T cells (not recorded which) from PBMCs. All receptors come from a human donor with aplastic anemia. CDR3s include the opening cysteine and the closing phenylalanine or tryptophan. D genes are given only for firm matches. Size tells how often a clone was seen (once, few, many) or the class of an expanded clone, and some rows leave it out.

DNA | CDR3 | size | D | J | V
TGCAGTGCTAGAGAAAGACTAGCGGGGGCTTACGGCTACACCTTC | CSARERLAGAYGYTF | once | - | TRBJ1-2 | TRBV20-1
TGCGCCAGCAGTAAATCAGACCTCAGAGAGACCCAGTACTTC | CASSKSDLRETQYF | - | - | TRBJ2-5 | TRBV2
TGTGCCAGCAGCGGGGGGTTCAGTCAGCCCCAGCATTTT | CASSGGFSQPQHF | many | - | TRBJ1-5 | TRBV7-6
TGTGCCAGCAGCCAGGACAGGGCGACCTACGAGCAGTACTTC | CASSQDRATYEQYF | many | TRBD1 | TRBJ2-7 | TRBV14
TGCGCCAGCAGCTTGGAACGGGCCACAGATACGCAGTATTTT | CASSLERATDTQYF | - | - | TRBJ2-3 | TRBV5-1
TGCAGTGCTACGTACGGGGATCAGCCCCAGCATTTT | CSATYGDQPQHF | many | - | TRBJ1-5 | TRBV20-1
TGTGCCAGCTCCGGGACAGAGACCTACGAGCAGTACTTC | CASSGTETYEQYF | - | TRBD1 | TRBJ2-7 | TRBV7-9
TGTGCCAGTAGTCCGGAACTAGCGGACTATAATGAGCAGTTCTTC | CASSPELADYNEQFF | - | TRBD2 | TRBJ2-1 | TRBV19
TGTGCCAGTAGTCCCAAGGGGAGGGCCACAGATACGCAGTATTTT | CASSPKGRATDTQYF | many | TRBD2 | TRBJ2-3 | TRBV19
TGCGCCAGCAGCTTGGTGCCTGTCCCGGGACAGGGGAATTCACCCCTCCACTTT | CASSLVPVPGQGNSPLHF | many | TRBD1 | TRBJ1-6 | TRBV5-1
TGTGCCACCAGCAGTCAAGTTACCCGGGATGCGAATGAGCAGTTCTTC | CATSSQVTRDANEQFF | many | - | TRBJ2-1 | TRBV15
TGTGCCAGCAGCTTCGTAGCGGGGGGCATCGCAGATACGCAGTATTTT | CASSFVAGGIADTQYF | - | TRBD2 | TRBJ2-3 | TRBV7-6
TGTGCCAGCAGCCGTGGTAGCGGGGACTCCTACGAGCAGTACTTC | CASSRGSGDSYEQYF | many | TRBD2 | TRBJ2-7 | TRBV14
TGTGCCAGCACTAGCGGGAGGGCCTCCCGCGAGCAGTACTTC | CASTSGRASREQYF | many | TRBD2 | TRBJ2-7 | TRBV3-1
TGTGCCAGTAGTATAGATCAACATCTCAGGAACACTGAAGCTTTCTTT | CASSIDQHLRNTEAFF | many | - | TRBJ1-1 | TRBV19
TGTGCCAGCAGCTTACATTTAGGGGGGGCGACGAACGAGCAGTACTTC | CASSLHLGGATNEQYF | many | - | TRBJ2-7 | TRBV7-9
TGTGCCAGCACCGAGGGGATGGACAGGAACACTGAAGCTTTCTTT | CASTEGMDRNTEAFF | few | - | TRBJ1-1 | TRBV6-1
TGTGCCAGCAGTGATTGGGGACCAGCCCGGGAGACCCAGTACTTC | CASSDWGPARETQYF | - | - | TRBJ2-5 | TRBV6-6
TGCAGTCTTAATCGGGCTAGCGGGGGACTCTACGAGCAGTACTTC | CSLNRASGGLYEQYF | - | TRBD2 | TRBJ2-7 | TRBV20-1
TGTGCCAGCAGCTTAGACAGTCGTTACGAGCAGTACTTC | CASSLDSRYEQYF | many | - | TRBJ2-7 | TRBV7-2
TGTGCCAGCGCCAAGGGCGCACACTCCTATAATTCACCCCTCCACTTT | CASAKGAHSYNSPLHF | few | - | TRBJ1-6 | TRBV5-1
TGTGCCAGCAAAAAGCCAGGGAGGGATGAAGCTTTCTTT | CASKKPGRDEAFF | many | - | TRBJ1-1 | TRBV2
TGCGCCAGCAGCTTGGAGGGGTTCTACACCTTC | CASSLEGFYTF | - | - | TRBJ1-2 | TRBV5-1
TGTGCCAGCAGCCCATGGCGGCGGGAGTATGGCGGGGAGCTGTTTTTT | CASSPWRREYGGELFF | - | TRBD2 | TRBJ2-2 | TRBV7-2
TGTGCCAGCACCCCTCGGGGGCTGAGCACTGAAGCTTTCTTT | CASTPRGLSTEAFF | few | - | TRBJ1-1 | TRBV12-3/TRBV12-4
TGTGCCACCAGTGATTTGAACCACTATGGCTACACCTTC | CATSDLNHYGYTF | - | - | TRBJ1-2 | TRBV24-1
TGTGCCAGCACCAACCCTCCAGAGACCCAGTACTTC | CASTNPPETQYF | many | - | TRBJ2-5 | TRBV6-5
TGTGCCAGCCGACCCGAATTCTACAATGAGCAGTTCTTC | CASRPEFYNEQFF | few | - | TRBJ2-1 | TRBV28
TGTGCCTGGAGTGATTCGCTAGGACAGACGAACACTGAAGCTTTCTTT | CAWSDSLGQTNTEAFF | few | - | TRBJ1-1 | TRBV30
TGTGCCAGCAGCATAGAGCGGGGGAAACGGGACGAGCAGTACTTC | CASSIERGKRDEQYF | few | TRBD2 | TRBJ2-7 | TRBV28
TGTGCCAGCGCAATAACAGGGAACTATGGCTACACCTTC | CASAITGNYGYTF | - | - | TRBJ1-2 | TRBV6-5
TGTGCCAGCAGTTACACACCAGGGCGAGATGGCTACACCTTC | CASSYTPGRDGYTF | - | - | TRBJ1-2 | TRBV7-6
TGTGCTAGCAGCCAAGGGACAGGACAAGAGACCCAGTACTTC | CASSQGTGQETQYF | many | TRBD1 | TRBJ2-5 | TRBV7-7
TGTGCCAGCAGCTTAGCTAACAGGGAAGGAGGCAATCAGCCCCAGCATTTT | CASSLANREGGNQPQHF | many | - | TRBJ1-5 | TRBV7-9
TGTGCCAGCAGAGCCGACAGCACCTATCAGCCCCAGCATTTT | CASRADSTYQPQHF | many | - | TRBJ1-5 | TRBV12-3/TRBV12-4
TGTGCCAGCAGCCAAGATCCCGTGGGGACAGGTAATTCACCCCTCCACTTT | CASSQDPVGTGNSPLHF | - | TRBD1 | TRBJ1-6 | TRBV7-9
TGTGCCAGCAGCCCCCCGGGGACACCAGCTGAAGCTTTCTTT | CASSPPGTPAEAFF | few | - | TRBJ1-1 | TRBV3-1
TGCGCCAGCAGCTTGAACGGTCAAGAGACCCAGTACTTC | CASSLNGQETQYF | - | - | TRBJ2-5 | TRBV5-1
TGCAGTGCGTCGGGGGGTCAGATTCAGTACTTC | CSASGGQIQYF | many | TRBD2 | TRBJ2-4 | TRBV20-1
TGTGCCTGGAGTTCTACCAGGGGGCAGCCCCAGCATTTT | CAWSSTRGQPQHF | - | TRBD1 | TRBJ1-5 | TRBV19
TGTGCCAGCAGCCCTAGTGGAGGTAACACTGAAGCTTTCTTT | CASSPSGGNTEAFF | many | - | TRBJ1-1 | TRBV7-6
TGTGCCAGCAGTGAAGGGGGACATGGGTCATATGAGCAGTTCTTC | CASSEGGHGSYEQFF | - | - | TRBJ2-1 | TRBV2
TGTGCCAGCAGCTTGGGTATGAACTATGGCTACACCTTC | CASSLGMNYGYTF | few | - | TRBJ1-2 | TRBV5-4
TGTGCCAGCGATACTCCGACTAGCGGGGGGGTCGAGACCCAGTACTTC | CASDTPTSGGVETQYF | - | TRBD2 | TRBJ2-5 | TRBV19
TGTGCCAGCAGTTTACACAGGGTAAACACTGAAGCTTTCTTT | CASSLHRVNTEAFF | - | - | TRBJ1-1 | TRBV12-3/TRBV12-4
TGCGCCAGCAGTCTCAAGGGGACCTACGAGCAGTACTTC | CASSLKGTYEQYF | - | - | TRBJ2-7 | TRBV5-1
TGCGCCAGCAGCTTGGGGCTAGGAAGCTCCTACAATGAGCAGTTCTTC | CASSLGLGSSYNEQFF | many | - | TRBJ2-1 | TRBV5-1
TGTGCCAGCAACCGGGGTGGGAGTCTCGAGCAGTACTTC | CASNRGGSLEQYF | many | - | TRBJ2-7 | TRBV9
TGTGCCAGCAGTCCGGGGACAGGGGGAAGACAGCCCCAGCATTTT | CASSPGTGGRQPQHF | - | TRBD1 | TRBJ1-5 | TRBV12-3/TRBV12-4
TGTGCCAGCAGCTCCGGGGGGGGAGGCGACGAGCAGTACTTC | CASSSGGGGDEQYF | many | TRBD2 | TRBJ2-7 | TRBV5-1
TGCAGTGCTAGCTTCGGGGAGGAGACCCAGTACTTC | CSASFGEETQYF | - | - | TRBJ2-5 | TRBV20-1